This T cell receptor (beta chain) originates from a study of shared clonotypes between healthy human individuals (dated by TCRdb to the early 2020s). Study-wide context: The cohort comprised a couple of women and a few men aged 18 to 49 years. For each donor, CD4 naive and CD4 memory were each run on three plates, CD8 naive on two plates, and CD8 memory on one plate. Blood TCR repertoires of 5 or 6 healthy adults were deeply sequenced to estimate repertoire size and the extent of clonotype sharing between individuals. Libraries were prepared and TCR repertoires were sequenced by different laboratories using diverse techniques, in order to increase sequencing depth and limit assay-specific biases. Between about 0.94 and 10 billion PBMCs per donor were obtained by leukapheresis.

As concerns this clone: The target of this receptor is not known. Base qualities are missing; no much larger clone stands one base away.

CD8 naive samples consisted of CD45RO-negative cells that were positively selected for CCR7, yielding a CD45RA+CCR7+ population without TemRA cells. The donors were healthy, HIV-negative adults with no recently reported acute infections or vaccinations. Every donor was a Caucasian adult living in Nashville, Tennessee, USA. After blood collection by leukapheresis, PBMCs were isolated using Ficoll-Histopaque density gradient centrifugation and then cryopreserved in the vapor phase of liquid nitrogen. Analytical flow cytometry was used to check the purity and quantity of each magnetically sorted T cell population. Each sorted fraction had its genomic DNA isolated and then quantified by UV absorbance on a Nanodrop 2000c. Overall study results and their limits: Across four donors, approximately 5% of naive CD4, over 3% of naive CD8, about 2.3% of memory CD4, and under 0.45% of memory CD8 clonotypes were shared. Sampling was restricted to blood, and TCR repertoires in tissues likely differ from the TCR repertoires found in blood. Pairwise subsampling indicated that sequencing depth was expected to affect the degree of clonotype sharing among donors. Clonotypes shared by all four sorted-subset donors showed higher generation probabilities than non-shared clonotypes. Even with the large sequencing depth, rarefaction of the sorted-subset datasets indicated that sequencing was incomplete. Estimated clonotype richness was generally larger for naive than for memory subsets. The small number of donors limited the genetic and exposure-history diversity represented.

Using the deep immunoSEQ assay, multiplex PCR amplified TCR CDR3 regions from genomic DNA. Genomic DNA extracted from each cell subset was distributed evenly over all wells of several immunoSEQ 96-well plates, and each plate served as one replicate. Each replicate PCR for sorted subsets received roughly 0.2 ug genomic DNA, equal to around 32,000 T cell genomes. Purified libraries were measured with a Qubit 3.0 fluorometer, size-checked on a Bioanalyzer 2100, and measured again with the KAPA Library Quantification kit. Each immunoSEQ 96-well plate was sequenced on its own single-read 150-cycle Illumina NextSeq 550 flow cell. The authors processed their data as follows. Because the immunoSEQ output included only junctional sequences and no quality scores, the filtering could not be the same as the filtering used for full-length reads. To assign V/J genes and CDR3, sequences were annotated against IMGT germline references using PyIR, a Python wrapper for IgBLAST v1.9. Any read was removed if the V/J assignment was weak (E-value above 1e-6), the CDR3 was missing, or the read contained stop codons, out-of-frame junctions, or ambiguous translated residues. V3J clonotypes were defined as sequences sharing the same inferred V gene, J gene, and CDR3 amino acid sequence. The percentage overlap between two repertoires was calculated by dividing the number of shared unique clonotypes by the size of the smaller repertoire. Richness of each repertoire was evaluated using RTK rarefaction, the Chao1 estimator, and Recon v2.1 estimates of unobserved clonotypes. For all TCRbeta clonotypes obtained by the gDNA method from a few donors, generation probabilities were computed with OLGA. The clones in this table, taken by TCRdb from immuneACCESS, are in-frame only. Not every clone is retained; where verified, under half of the shortfall comes from an unresolved V gene, and the cause of the rest is unknown. Clone size and the V and J calls come from that table; the DNA yielded D and trimming. This sample gives about 2.2 million clones in total; roughly 93% of them show up just once. Of the sample, about 1.7% falls within the top ten clones.

Based on the germline V gene, the CDR1 and CDR2 sequences are KGHSH and LQKENI. V sheds 3 bases and J sheds 2 bases, leaving 10 bases between their ends. The CDR3 runs 15 amino acids, cysteine and phenylalanine included. Kept here is only the CDR3 DNA, which spans 45 bases and is read in frame from base 1. The TCR was taken from a man younger than 35 in good health. Some clones in this sample may be carry-over from other donors' samples. Sequenced: naive CD8+ T cells from PBMCs. This specimen's cell subset or site label, per the study, means: CD45RA+CCR7+. The chain is assembled from TRBV18 and TRBJ1-4; the D gene is unclear. The CDR3 loop reads CASSPSRTTNEKLFF. The DNA is TGTGCCAGCTCACCCAGCCGCACTACTAATGAAAAACTGTTTTTT.